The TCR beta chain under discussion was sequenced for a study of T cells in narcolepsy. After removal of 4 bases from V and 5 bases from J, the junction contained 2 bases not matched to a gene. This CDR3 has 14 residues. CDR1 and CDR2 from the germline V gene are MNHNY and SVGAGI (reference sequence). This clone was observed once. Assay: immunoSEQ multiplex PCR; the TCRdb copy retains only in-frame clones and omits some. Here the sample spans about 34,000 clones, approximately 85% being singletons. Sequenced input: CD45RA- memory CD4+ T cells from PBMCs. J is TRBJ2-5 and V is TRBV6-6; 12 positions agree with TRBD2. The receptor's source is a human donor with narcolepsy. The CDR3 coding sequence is TGTGCCAGCAGTTCGCTAGCGGGAGGGGAGACCCAGTACTTC. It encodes CASSSLAGGETQYF.